This T cell receptor beta chain was recorded in a study of breast tumors, draining lymph nodes, adjacent tissues. Study results and caveats: Luminal-like breast cancer showed significantly greater tumor-nontumor repertoire similarity than basal-like breast cancer did. The lymph node origin of tumor T cells was framed as consistent with a hypothesis, not demonstrated. Tumor TCR diversity was below lymph nodes but above nontumor tissue.

Breast cancer patients provided tissue from their axillary draining lymph nodes. V gave up 4 bases and J gave up 1 base, with 11 bases separating them. Per the germline V gene, CDR1 is SGHNT and CDR2 is YYREEE (reference sequence). The CDR3 sequence is 14 residues long. TCRdb re-analysed the multiplex PCR reads in MiXCR, keeping a single row per CDR3 protein. The data hold 130,000 or so distinct CDR3 sequences, with 20% to 25% observed a single time. There are a few counts of this clonotype. The antigen is undetermined. Input material: axillary lymph node tissue. The chain recombines TRBV5-4 with TRBJ2-5; possible D gene TRBD2, 6 bases. This sequence was found in a female donor with breast cancer. Some clones in this sample may be carry-over from other donors' samples. The CDR3 is CASSMAGPQETQYF. As DNA, the CDR3 is TGTGCCAGCAGCATGGCGGGACCCCAAGAGACCCAGTACTTC. Supplemented by reference TRBV5-4 and TRBJ2-5, the full variable domain reads ETGVTQSPTHLIKTRGQQVTLRCSSQSGHNTVSWYQQALGQGPQFIFQYYREEENGRGNFPPRFSGLQFPNYSSELNVNALELDDSALYLCASSMAGPQETQYFGPGTRLLVL.